What follows describes a single T cell receptor beta chain. Its antigen is not yet known. No much larger clonotype is one base removed from it; base qualities were not supplied. The cohort comprised 710 or so healthy bone marrow donors. At the time of sampling, every cohort member was nominally healthy, though immune exposures that went unrecorded were likely present. The donor was CMV seropositive and belonged to the group of around 300 seropositive cohort members. A peripheral blood sample was collected from each donor, and TCR beta sequencing was performed on peripheral blood mononuclear cells. Genomic DNA was extracted from the blood cell samples with the Qiagen DNeasy Blood Extraction Kit. The sample originates from a study of cytomegalovirus exposure and HLA in healthy donors (dated 2017 in TCRdb). In terms of the full investigation: According to an earlier analysis of around 600 of the donors, about 179 million T cells yielded over 90 million unique TCR beta sequences and around 300 Gb of sequence data. Rather than drawing on any new phenotypic data, the later analysis identified candidate immune exposures from TCR beta sequences and the way those sequences occurred across donors. Typing coverage varied by locus: about 629-630 donors for A, B, C, DRB1 and DQB1; roughly 560 for DQA1; approximately 610 for DPA1; approximately 450 for DPB1. A later analysis re-analyzed previously published TCR beta repertoires from roughly 630 donors and added high-resolution HLA genotyping to study TCR occurrence patterns. In addition to the first cohort of roughly 700 subjects, a separate validation cohort of under 150 different subjects was used. The study combined high-throughput TCR immunosequencing, statistical association of individual TCRs with disease status, and machine learning to predict cytomegalovirus infection status. The study used immunosequencing to profile the T cell repertoires of approximately 630 subjects and linked those repertoires to cytomegalovirus serostatus. Every repertoire in the discovery cohort had been generated on one and the same sequencing platform. An earlier analysis of about 600 of the donors used high-throughput TCR beta sequencing to judge whether each TCR beta V gene segment behaved as functional or pseudogenic. An early release covering 500 to 750 HLA-typed donors comprised about 290 gigabases of sequencing data and around 86 million unique TCR sequences. Genome-wide SNP genotypes for about 65% of the 666 donors were used in a later genetic analysis, which treated that subset as a discovery cohort. Because of strong linkage in the cohort, 5 or 6 DR-DQ haplotypes were treated as single units for association and clustering. Among 398 genotyped donors of the cohort, an average of 235,054 unique TCR beta nucleotide sequences were sequenced per donor, about a sixth of them non-productive. HLA typing covered class I and class II loci at four-digit resolution. Of the 300 to 450 genotyped donors, roughly 76% were placed in the genetic ancestry cluster associated with self-reported Caucasian donors. Alongside the repertoire data, information on donor age, sex, ethnicity and CMV serostatus was compiled. The study was designed to test whether signatures of past pathogen exposure could be identified by cataloging public T cell receptors. Overall study results and their limits: The cohort was sequenced for TCR beta chains only, and without alpha or paired-chain data the features that could be detected were limited. According to a later analysis, TCR association rates differed among HLA loci, with DRB1 alleles showing the most associated TCRs and HLA-C alleles showing the fewest. It was suggested by the authors that the approach could potentially be generalized to other disease states and immunological phenotypes. Linkage disequilibrium might explain the correlated functional status among segregating V segments, but an unknown experimental factor could not be ruled out. The earlier analysis of 587 of the donors excluded over 15 rarely observed V segments, including chromosome 9 orphons, because counts were too low. A later analysis found that most CMV-associated TCR beta chains appeared HLA-restricted, with HLA associations seemingly driven largely by CMV exposure. In the study, approximately 160 TCR beta chains were listed as associated with cytomegalovirus. A later genetic analysis associated a missense DCLRE1C variant with V-gene and J-gene trimming of TCR beta chains, and an independent cohort replicated the association. CMV serostatus was the only immune exposure information available for the cohort. Because HLA typing was unavailable for some donors at each locus, only the typed subset was used in association tests. Compared with equally common non-associated chains, HLA-associated TCR beta chains in a later analysis were more clonally expanded and had lower generation probabilities. In a later analysis, 16,951 TCR beta sequences were associated with specific HLA alleles at a false discovery rate of 0.05. According to a later analysis, parvovirus B19, influenza, CMV and Epstein-Barr virus appeared linked to several top co-occurrence clusters. Three of the identified cytomegalovirus-associated TCR beta chains were confirmed in vitro to be specific for cytomegalovirus antigens. In a later genetic analysis, fewer N-insertions in productive TCRs were reported among donors in an Asian-associated ancestry cluster than the 666-donor mean. Presence/absence analyses assumed roughly uniform sequencing depth across donors, an assumption that may not hold. Across donors, most TCR sequences were observed very rarely, whereas some public TCRs were present in many individuals. The 87-base-pair reads could not distinguish some IMGT-functional V segments, including TRBV6-2 and TRBV6-3, so those segments were excluded. A group of highly shared sequence variants was considered likely to be a technical artifact of the sequencing pipeline. The classifier was reported to diagnose cytomegalovirus status with high specificity and sensitivity in both the original cohort and the validation cohort. When HLA alleles, especially DR and DQ, strongly co-occurred, attributing TCR associations to individual alleles was difficult. An earlier analysis of around 540 of the donors showed that most TCR beta V segments appeared in productive rearrangements either about 90% or about 30% of the time, which broadly matched IMGT annotations. A further reported finding was that TCR beta sequences accurately predicted the HLA-A and HLA-B alleles for most subjects in the first cohort.

The CDR3 sequence holds 15 residues, the cysteine and phenylalanine included. Solely the CDR3 DNA is kept, with 45 bases framed from the first base. In the germline V gene, CDR1 corresponds to MNHNS and CDR2 to SASEGT. V is pared back by 1 base and J by 0 bases, with 7 bases lying between the germline termini. Libraries were constructed by the immunoSEQ multiplex PCR assay. For the multiplex PCR, a mixture combining 60 forward primers for TCR Vbeta segments and 13 reverse primers for TCR Jbeta segments was used. Amplification of the CDR3 region of rearranged TCR beta genes was performed with a multiplex PCR assay on genomic DNA. Amplified TCR beta libraries were sequenced as 87-base-pair reads on the Illumina HiSeq System. On the authors' methods: A later analysis tallied tens of millions of unique TCR beta chains across the 700 or so repertoires, and about 12 million of those chains were shared by two or more donors. Raw reads were error-corrected and collapsed into unique sequences with a nearest-neighbor algorithm that merged closely related sequences to remove PCR and sequencing errors. V, D and J gene segments were assigned by aligning CDR3 sequences to IMGT reference sequences. For a sequence to be retained, a match of at least six nucleotides to both a V gene segment and a J gene segment was required. Rearrangements were called productive when the CDR3 lacked stop codons and stayed in frame with V and J; all others were non-productive. CDR3 was defined by IMGT convention, running from the second conserved V-encoded cysteine to the conserved J-encoded phenylalanine. Sequences without an unambiguous match to a single V gene segment were excluded from the earlier analysis of about 630 of the donors. An earlier analysis of a few hundred of the donors classified V segments as functional when productive rearrangements were above 56.7% and as segregating when the standard deviation between donors was above 5%. To diagnose cytomegalovirus status from the catalog of TCR beta chain sequences, a statistical classification framework was built. In a later analysis, TCR nucleotide sequences were compared against IMGT/GENE-DB human TR gene sequences so that V and J genes could be assigned. The TCRdist pipeline was used in a later analysis to assign CDR3 sequences and most-parsimonious VDJ recombination scenarios. A later analysis defined each TCR beta chain by its CDR3 amino acid sequence plus V-gene family, and excluded reads lacking a unique V-gene family. As a way to deal with suspected cross-contamination and a sequencing artifact, a later analysis dropped 450 to 600 nucleotide sequences that were highly shared and had low generation probability. For each public chain, a later analysis derived a clonal expansion index from normalized ranks of inferred template counts within each repertoire. In a later analysis, generation probabilities were computed with a VDJ recombination model fitted to out-of-frame rearrangements, and the resulting probabilities were checked against IGoR. In a later analysis, TCR-TCR, TCR-HLA and TCR-CMV co-occurrence was scored with hypergeometric tests, and a repertoire-size bias correction was applied to TCR pairs. In a later analysis, false discovery rates were estimated by permuting HLA or CMV assignments 20 times. In a later analysis, co-occurring TCRs were grouped using DBSCAN, and TCRdist sequence similarity was added for clustering within HLA-allele-positive subsets. Co-occurrence clustering excluded repertoires with fewer than 30,000 or more than 120,000 public chains, plus five with anomalous nucleotide sharing. TCRdb carries this immuneACCESS record with in-frame sequences only. Its versions omit some clonotypes, under half of them owing to an unresolved V gene in the studies checked, with the rest unexplained. That table furnishes V, J and clone size, whereas the DNA furnished D and trimming. In this sample the table shows 150,000 or so clones, roughly 80% of which occur a single time. About 6.9% of the sample is taken by the ten largest.

The origin of this receptor is a woman aged 40 to 50 in good health and CMV-seropositive. The chain was built from TRBV6-1 and TRBJ1-3, with the identity of the D gene unclear. The source material was PBMCs. Read as DNA, the sequence is TGTGCCAGCAGTGAAGGTCCCTACTCTGGAAACACCATATATTTT. Translated, this gives CASSEGPYSGNTIYF.